This T cell receptor (beta chain) was recorded in a study of neurological immune-mediated disorders. Study in general: Relapsing-remitting patients made up about 90% of the 34 multiple sclerosis patients, and secondary progressive patients made up 3. Study-wide results and caveats: Phylogenetic grouping assigned the repertoires of 18 of 34 multiple sclerosis patients to a single related-CDR3 cluster, representing a possible signature.

A single record per CDR3 protein comes from TCRdb applying MiXCR to the 5' RACE reads. The sample includes roughly 62,000 distinct CDR3 sequences, 2% to 3% of them seen just once. Germline values: CDR1 SQVTM, CDR2 ANQGSEA. V was clipped by 6 bases and J by 9 bases; unmatched bases: 5. There are 12 residues in the CDR3. This clonotype occurred many times. As yet, its antigen is unknown. The chain couples TRBV29-1 to TRBJ2-4, with TRBD1 matching 10 bases. Sample: PBMCs. The TCR was taken from a man aged 45 to 65 with multiple sclerosis. The CDR3 nucleotides are TGCAGCGTCGGGACAGGGGCCGCCATTCAGTACTTC. Protein: CSVGTGAAIQYF. Using reference TRBV29-1 and TRBJ2-4 for the parts outside the CDR3, the full variable domain is SAVISQKPSRDICQRGTSLTIQCQVDSQVTMMFWYRQQPGQSLTLIATANQGSEATYESGFVIDKFPISRPNLTFSTLTVSNMSPEDSSIYLCSVGTGAAIQYFGAGTRLSVL.